This T cell receptor (beta chain) was documented in a study of T cell responses to AZD1222 COVID-19 vaccine. Study-level background: Recipients boosted at about 4 weeks or about 12 weeks are pooled. Study-wide findings and caveats: Within unmutated variant regions lay the reported targets of nearly half of spike-specific TCRs. Clonal diversity may have been underestimated, and the donors were mostly white British, with more females than males.

The protocol was immunoSEQ multiplex PCR, while the TCRdb copy is restricted to in-frame clones and leaves out a portion. The sample comprises 35,000 to 45,000 clones, around three quarters of which are singletons, and approximately 3.6% rests with the top ten. Note on this clone: Its specificity is not known.

This CDR3 contains 13 residues. In germline, CDR1 is PRHDT, CDR2 FYEKMQ (reference sequence). V shed 0 bases, J shed 8 bases, and the junction held 0 bases outside the gene matches. This receptor was identified in an adult in good health. Sample: peripheral blood, taken on day 0 of AZD1222 vaccination. V gene TRBV13 combines with J gene TRBJ2-3; TRBD1 matches at 9 bases. DNA of the CDR3: TGTGCCAGCAGCTTAGGGACAGGGGGTACGCAGTATTTT. Amino acids: CASSLGTGGTQYF.